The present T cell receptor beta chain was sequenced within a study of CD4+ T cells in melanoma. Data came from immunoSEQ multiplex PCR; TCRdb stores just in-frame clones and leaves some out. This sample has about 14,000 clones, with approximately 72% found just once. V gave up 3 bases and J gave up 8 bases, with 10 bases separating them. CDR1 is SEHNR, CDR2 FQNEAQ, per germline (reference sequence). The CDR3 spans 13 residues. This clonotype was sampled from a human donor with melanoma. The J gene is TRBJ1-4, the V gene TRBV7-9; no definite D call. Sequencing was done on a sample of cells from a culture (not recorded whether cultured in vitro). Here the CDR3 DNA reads TGTGCCAGCAGCTTCGGCAGGCTGGAAAAACTGTTTTTT. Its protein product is CASSFGRLEKLFF. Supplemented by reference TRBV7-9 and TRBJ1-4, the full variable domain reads DTGVSQNPRHKITKRGQNVTFRCDPISEHNRLYWYRQTLGQGPEFLTYFQNEAQLEKSRLLSDRFSAERPKGSFSTLEIQRTEQGDSAMYLCASSFGRLEKLFFGSGTQLSVL.